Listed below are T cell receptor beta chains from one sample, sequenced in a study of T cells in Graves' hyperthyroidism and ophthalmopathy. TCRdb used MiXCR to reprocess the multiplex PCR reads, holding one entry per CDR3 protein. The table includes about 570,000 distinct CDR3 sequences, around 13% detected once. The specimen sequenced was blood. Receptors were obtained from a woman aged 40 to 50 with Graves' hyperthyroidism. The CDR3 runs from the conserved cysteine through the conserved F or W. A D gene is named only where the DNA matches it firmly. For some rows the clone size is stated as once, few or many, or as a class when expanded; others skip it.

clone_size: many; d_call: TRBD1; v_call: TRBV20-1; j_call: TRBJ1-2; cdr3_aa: CSARIQGAGNYGYTF; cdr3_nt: TGCAGTGCTAGAATACAGGGGGCGGGTAACTATGGCTACACCTTC
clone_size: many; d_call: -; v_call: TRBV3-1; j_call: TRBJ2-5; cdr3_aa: CASSQDFDRTQETQYF; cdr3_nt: TGTGCCAGCAGCCAAGATTTTGATAGGACTCAAGAGACCCAGTACTTC
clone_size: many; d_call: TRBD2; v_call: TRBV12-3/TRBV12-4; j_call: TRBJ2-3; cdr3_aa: CASSPPSGSLVHTDTQYF; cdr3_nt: TGTGCCAGCAGTCCCCCTAGCGGGAGTTTGGTTCATACAGATACGCAGTATTTT
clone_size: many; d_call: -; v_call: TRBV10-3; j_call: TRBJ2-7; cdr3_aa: CAISDGGVAYEQYF; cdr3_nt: TGTGCCATCAGTGACGGAGGGGTTGCCTACGAGCAGTACTTC
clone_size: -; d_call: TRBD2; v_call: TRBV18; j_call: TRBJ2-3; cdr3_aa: CASSPPTSGMGTDTQYF; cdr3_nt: TGTGCCAGCTCACCCCCTACTAGCGGGATGGGCACAGATACGCAGTATTTT
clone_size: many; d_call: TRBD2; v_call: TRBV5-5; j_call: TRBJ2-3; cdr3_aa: CASSFSGTSGLDTQYF; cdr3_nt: TGTGCCAGCAGCTTTTCCGGGACTAGCGGCCTGGATACGCAGTATTTT
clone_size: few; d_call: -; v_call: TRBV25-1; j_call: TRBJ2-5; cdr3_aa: CASAGRFQETQYF; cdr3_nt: TGTGCCAGCGCGGGGCGGTTCCAAGAGACCCAGTACTTC
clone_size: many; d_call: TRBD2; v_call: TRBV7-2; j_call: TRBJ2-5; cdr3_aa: CASRKTSGEETQYF; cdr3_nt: TGTGCCAGCAGAAAGACTAGCGGAGAAGAGACCCAGTACTTC
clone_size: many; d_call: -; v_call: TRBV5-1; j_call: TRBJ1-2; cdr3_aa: CASSLVGSNNYGYTF; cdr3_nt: TGCGCCAGCAGCTTGGTGGGATCCAATAACTATGGCTACACCTTC
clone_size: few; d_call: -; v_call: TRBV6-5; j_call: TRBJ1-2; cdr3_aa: CASSYSIAPNYGYTF; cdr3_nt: TGTGCCAGCAGTTACTCGATAGCTCCAAACTATGGCTACACCTTC
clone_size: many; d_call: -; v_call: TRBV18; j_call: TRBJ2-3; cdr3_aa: CASSPPDKTDTQYF; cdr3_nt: TGTGCCAGCTCACCACCAGACAAAACAGATACGCAGTATTTT
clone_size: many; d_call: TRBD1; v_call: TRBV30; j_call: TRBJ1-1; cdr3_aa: CAWPADRDRGRGTEAFF; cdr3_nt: TGTGCCTGGCCTGCCGACCGGGACAGGGGGCGGGGCACTGAAGCTTTCTTT
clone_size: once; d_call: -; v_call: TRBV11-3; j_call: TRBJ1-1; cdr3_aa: CASRPIQETMNTEAFF; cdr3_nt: TGTGCCAGCAGACCGATACAGGAAACTATGAACACTGAAGCTTTCTTT
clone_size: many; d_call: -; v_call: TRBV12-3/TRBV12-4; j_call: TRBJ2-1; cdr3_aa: CASSSTSRSYNEQFF; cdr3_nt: TGTGCCAGCAGTTCGACTTCTCGCTCCTACAATGAGCAGTTCTTC
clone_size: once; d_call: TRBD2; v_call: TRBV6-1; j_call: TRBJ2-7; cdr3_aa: CASSEVGLVEQYF; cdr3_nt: TGTGCCAGCAGTGAAGTGGGACTAGTAGAGCAGTACTTC
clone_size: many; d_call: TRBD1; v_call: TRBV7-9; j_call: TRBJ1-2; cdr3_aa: CASSSPGQVYGYTF; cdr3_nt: TGTGCCAGCAGCTCTCCGGGACAGGTTTATGGCTACACCTTC
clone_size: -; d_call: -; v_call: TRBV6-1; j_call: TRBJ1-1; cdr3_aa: CASGGQMNTEAFF; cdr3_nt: TGTGCCAGCGGGGGTCAGATGAACACTGAAGCTTTCTTT
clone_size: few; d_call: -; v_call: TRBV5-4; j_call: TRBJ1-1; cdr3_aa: CASSLEESLRNTEAFF; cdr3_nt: TGTGCCAGCAGCTTGGAAGAGTCCTTACGCAACACTGAAGCTTTCTTT
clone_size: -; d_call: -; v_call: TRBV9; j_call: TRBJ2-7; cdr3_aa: CASSVALGEPTYEQYF; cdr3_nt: TGTGCCAGCAGCGTAGCTCTGGGGGAACCTACCTACGAGCAGTACTTC
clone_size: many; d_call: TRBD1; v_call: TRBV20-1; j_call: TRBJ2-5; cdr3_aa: CSARTGGTETQYF; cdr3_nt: TGCAGTGCTAGAACAGGGGGAACAGAGACCCAGTACTTC
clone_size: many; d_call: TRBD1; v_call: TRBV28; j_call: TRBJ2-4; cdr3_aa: CASSLFGQGADIQYF; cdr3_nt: TGTGCCAGCAGTTTATTCGGACAGGGGGCGGACATTCAGTACTTC
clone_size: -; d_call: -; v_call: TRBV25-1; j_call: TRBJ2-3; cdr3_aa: CASSEYERRGDTQYF; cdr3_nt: TGTGCCAGCAGTGAATACGAGCGGCGTGGCGATACGCAGTATTTT
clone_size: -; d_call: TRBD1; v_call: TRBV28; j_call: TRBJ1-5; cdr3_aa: CASSLDGQAAYSNQPQHF; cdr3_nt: TGTGCCAGCAGTTTAGATGGACAGGCCGCTTATAGCAATCAGCCCCAGCATTTT
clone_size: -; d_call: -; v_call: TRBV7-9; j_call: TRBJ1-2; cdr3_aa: CASSLSPGSDYGYTF; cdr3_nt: TGTGCCAGCAGCTTAAGCCCAGGTTCGGATTATGGCTACACCTTC
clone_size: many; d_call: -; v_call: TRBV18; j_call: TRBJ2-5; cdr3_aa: CASSPPASTETQYF; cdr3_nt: TGTGCCAGCTCACCACCGGCTAGCACCGAGACCCAGTACTTC
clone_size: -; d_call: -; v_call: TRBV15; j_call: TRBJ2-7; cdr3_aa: CATSSSEGYEQYF; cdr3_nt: TGTGCCACCAGCTCCTCAGAGGGGTACGAGCAGTACTTC
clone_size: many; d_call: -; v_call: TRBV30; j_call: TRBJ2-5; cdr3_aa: CAWARRIQETQYF; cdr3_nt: TGTGCCTGGGCAAGGAGGATACAAGAGACCCAGTACTTC
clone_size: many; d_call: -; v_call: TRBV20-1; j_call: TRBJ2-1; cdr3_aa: CSASLTSEGEQFF; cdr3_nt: TGCAGTGCTAGCTTAACTAGTGAGGGTGAGCAGTTCTTC
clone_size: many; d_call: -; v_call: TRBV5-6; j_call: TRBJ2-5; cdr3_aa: CASSRGRGETQYF; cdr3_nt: TGTGCCAGCAGCCGGGGACGGGGGGAGACCCAGTACTTC
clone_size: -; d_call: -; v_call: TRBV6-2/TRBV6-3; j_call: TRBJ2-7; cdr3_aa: CASSLDRLPTYEQYF; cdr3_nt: TGTGCCAGCAGCCTGGACAGACTACCAACCTACGAGCAGTACTTC
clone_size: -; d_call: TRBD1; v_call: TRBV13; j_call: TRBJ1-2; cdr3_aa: CASIPTGGSYGYTF; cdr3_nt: TGTGCCAGCATACCGACAGGGGGCAGCTATGGCTACACCTTC
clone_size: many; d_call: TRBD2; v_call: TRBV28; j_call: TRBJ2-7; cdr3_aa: CASRTTSGRYEQYF; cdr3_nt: TGTGCCAGCAGAACGACTAGCGGGAGATACGAGCAGTACTTC
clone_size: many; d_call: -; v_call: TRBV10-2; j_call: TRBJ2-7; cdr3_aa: CASSARTVHEQYF; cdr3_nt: TGCGCCAGCAGTGCCAGGACAGTCCACGAGCAGTACTTC
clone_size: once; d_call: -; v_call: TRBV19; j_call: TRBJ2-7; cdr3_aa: CASSTGRPSMRQYF; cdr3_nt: TGTGCCAGTAGTACTGGACGACCAAGTATGAGGCAGTACTTC
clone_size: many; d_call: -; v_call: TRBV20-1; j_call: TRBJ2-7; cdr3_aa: CSASPAGRVYEQYF; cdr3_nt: TGCAGTGCAAGTCCGGCGGGGCGAGTCTACGAGCAGTACTTC
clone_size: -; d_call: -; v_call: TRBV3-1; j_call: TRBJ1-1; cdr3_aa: CASSPSPGPTLNTEAFF; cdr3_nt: TGTGCCAGCAGCCCATCTCCCGGGCCCACTTTAAACACTGAAGCTTTCTTT
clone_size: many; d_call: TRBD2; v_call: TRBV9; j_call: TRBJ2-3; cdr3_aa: CASSVVSGGLTTDTQYF; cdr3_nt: TGTGCCAGCAGCGTAGTAAGCGGGGGACTAACCACAGATACGCAGTATTTT
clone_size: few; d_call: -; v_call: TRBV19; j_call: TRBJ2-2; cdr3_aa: CASSIYGGTVGTGELFF; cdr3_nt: TGTGCCAGTAGTATATATGGGGGGACAGTTGGCACCGGGGAGCTGTTTTTT
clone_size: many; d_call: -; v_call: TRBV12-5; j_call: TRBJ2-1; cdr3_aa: CASGPRTVSYNEQFF; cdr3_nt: TGTGCTAGTGGTCCCCGGACAGTCTCCTACAATGAGCAGTTCTTC
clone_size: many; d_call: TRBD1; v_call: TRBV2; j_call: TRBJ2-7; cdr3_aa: CASSMDRGVEQYF; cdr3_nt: TGTGCCAGCTCTATGGACAGGGGGGTCGAGCAGTACTTC
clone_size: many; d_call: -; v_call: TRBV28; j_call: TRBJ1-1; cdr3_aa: CASSPQGGNEAFF; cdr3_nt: TGTGCCAGCAGTCCACAAGGGGGGAATGAAGCTTTCTTT
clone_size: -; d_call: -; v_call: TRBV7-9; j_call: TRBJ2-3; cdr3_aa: CASSLVQGLADTQYF; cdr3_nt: TGTGCCAGCAGCTTAGTGCAGGGTTTGGCAGATACGCAGTATTTT
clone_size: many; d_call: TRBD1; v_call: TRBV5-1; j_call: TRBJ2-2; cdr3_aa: CASSRVGQTNTGELFF; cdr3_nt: TGCGCCAGCAGCCGGGTGGGACAGACTAACACCGGGGAGCTGTTTTTT
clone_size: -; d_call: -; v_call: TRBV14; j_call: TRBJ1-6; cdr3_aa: CASSLGTGTYNSPLHF; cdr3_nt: TGTGCCAGCAGCCTGGGGACGGGGACCTATAATTCACCCCTCCACTTT
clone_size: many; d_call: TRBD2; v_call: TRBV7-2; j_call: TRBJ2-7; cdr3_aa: CASSLTRREASYEQYF; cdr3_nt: TGTGCCAGCAGCTTAACCCGGCGGGAGGCCTCCTACGAGCAGTACTTC
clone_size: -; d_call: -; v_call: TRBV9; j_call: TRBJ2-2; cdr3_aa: CASNEAGTGELFF; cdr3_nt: TGTGCCAGCAATGAAGCAGGCACCGGGGAGCTGTTTTTT
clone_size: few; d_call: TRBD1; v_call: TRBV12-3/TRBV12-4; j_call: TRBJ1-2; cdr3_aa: CASSTGGHYGYTF; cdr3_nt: TGTGCCAGCAGCACAGGGGGCCACTATGGCTACACCTTC
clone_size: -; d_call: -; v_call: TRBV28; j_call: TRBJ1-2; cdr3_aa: CASSLIQGRGGYTF; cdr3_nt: TGTGCCAGCAGTTTAATTCAGGGTAGGGGCGGCTACACCTTC
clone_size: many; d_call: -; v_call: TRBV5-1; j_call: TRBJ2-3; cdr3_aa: CASSQKKIDGTDTQYF; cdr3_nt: TGCGCCAGCAGCCAAAAGAAAATTGACGGCACAGATACGCAGTATTTT
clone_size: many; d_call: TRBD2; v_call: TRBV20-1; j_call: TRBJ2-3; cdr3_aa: CSASVVLAGGDTQYF; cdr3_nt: TGCAGTGCTAGTGTAGTGTTAGCGGGAGGAGATACGCAGTATTTT
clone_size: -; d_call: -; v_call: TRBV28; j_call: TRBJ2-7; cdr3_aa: CASNTAGNLIYEQYF; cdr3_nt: TGTGCCAGCAACACTGCGGGGAATCTCATCTACGAGCAGTACTTC
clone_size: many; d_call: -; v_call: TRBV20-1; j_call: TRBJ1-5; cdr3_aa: CSARDQEGWRPQHF; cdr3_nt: TGCAGTGCTAGAGATCAAGAGGGATGGCGGCCCCAGCATTTT
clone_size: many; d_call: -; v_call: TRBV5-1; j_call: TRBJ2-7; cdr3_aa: CASSPSTGSSYEQYF; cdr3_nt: TGCGCCAGCAGCCCATCTACAGGGAGCTCCTACGAGCAGTACTTC
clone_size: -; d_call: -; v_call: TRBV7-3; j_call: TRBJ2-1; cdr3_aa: CASSLTPWGASSYNEQFF; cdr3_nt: TGTGCCAGCAGCTTAACCCCTTGGGGGGCGAGCTCCTACAATGAGCAGTTCTTC